This T cell receptor beta chain is from a study of identifying expanded T cells in peripheral blood. Study findings and constraints: About 1.2 clones differed between technical replicates, versus roughly 17 and 20 over time.

Sequencing used immunoSEQ multiplex PCR; TCRdb keeps in-frame clones, though not all of them. The table shows fewer than 110,000 clones, with around 85% occurring only once. This clone showed up just once. Its target is unknown. Trimming shortened V by 4 bases and J by 4 bases, and 14 bases separated the two germline ends. The germline V gene has CDR1 SGHNT and CDR2 YYREEE (reference sequence). This CDR3 comprises 14 residues. During the collection period, no donor immune events like infections were recorded. This rearrangement joins TRBV5-4 to TRBJ1-1; D is ambiguous. The source of this sequence is a person between 18 and 70 years old in good health. Sequencing was done on a sample of blood. DNA of the CDR3: TGTGCCAGCAGCCGAGACTCGGACGGCACTGAAGCTTTCTTT. It yields the protein CASSRDSDGTEAFF. Full variable domain (outside the CDR3, taken from reference TRBV5-4 and TRBJ1-1): ETGVTQSPTHLIKTRGQQVTLRCSSQSGHNTVSWYQQALGQGPQFIFQYYREEENGRGNFPPRFSGLQFPNYSSELNVNALELDDSALYLCASSRDSDGTEAFFGQGTRLTVV.